Listed here are 28 T cell receptor beta chains from one sample, sequenced in a study of PD-L1 blockade in urothelial cancer. Assay: immunoSEQ multiplex PCR; the TCRdb copy retains only in-frame clones and omits some. The sample holds over 45,000 clones, roughly 84% seen once. Sequenced material: PBMCs, taken around atezolizumab (anti-PD-L1) treatment. The receptors derive from a man aged 45 to 65 with urothelial cancer.

The V and J genes are TRBV6-6 and TRBJ2-1, with TRBD2 matching over 7 bases. After removal of 2 bases from V and 12 bases from J, the junction contained 10 bases not matched to a gene. The CDR3 has 14 residues. Germline values: CDR1 MNHNY, CDR2 SVGAGI (reference sequence). The CDR3 loop reads CASSYAPSSGMQFF. DNA for the CDR3: TGTGCCAGCAGTTACGCCCCGTCTAGCGGAATGCAGTTCTTC.

V and J are TRBV9 and TRBJ1-2; D may be TRBD1 (6 bases). Trimming took 2 bases from V and 8 from J, leaving 16 bases between them. Germline-derived CDR1 and CDR2 are SGDLS and YYNGEE. This CDR3 comprises 14 residues. Written as DNA, the CDR3 is TGTGCCAGCAGCGTCAACCGGGACATGGGAGGCTACACCTTC. It is translated as CASSVNRDMGGYTF.

V gene TRBV5-1 combines with J gene TRBJ2-7, with 7 positions matching TRBD2. This CDR3 contains 16 residues. Trimming at V came to 2 bases and at J to 0 bases, leaving 8 bases not matched to a gene. The germline V gene encodes CDR1 SGHRS and CDR2 YFSETQ. CDR3 sequence reads: CASSLSSGGSSYEQYF. The CDR3 nucleotides read TGCGCCAGCAGCTTATCTAGCGGAGGCAGCTCCTACGAGCAGTACTTC.

The gene calls are TRBV28 and TRBJ1-4; D possibly corresponds to TRBD1 (6 bases). The germline V gene encodes CDR1 MDHEN and CDR2 SYDVKM. The CDR3 is 16 amino acids. V dropped 8 bases and J dropped 3 bases, with 19 bases sitting between them. CDR3 protein: CASGTNILVSNEKLFF. The CDR3 region has the DNA TGTGCCAGCGGGACAAATATTCTGGTTTCTAATGAAAAACTGTTTTTT.

This clone was observed once. V and J are TRBV19 and TRBJ1-2, with 11 positions matching TRBD1. This CDR3 has 14 amino acids. Per the germline V gene, CDR1 is LNHDA and CDR2 is SQIVND (reference sequence). Trimming took 4 bases from V and 8 from J; bases not matched to a gene: 6. For the CDR3, the DNA is TGTGCCAGTAGTAAGGACAGGGGGCTGGCCGGCTACACCTTC. Protein: CASSKDRGLAGYTF.

The chain couples TRBV28 to TRBJ1-5, with unresolved D. The CDR3 extends over 12 amino acids. Trimming left V 1 base short and J 7 bases short, with 5 bases between. Germline-derived CDR1 and CDR2 are MDHEN and SYDVKM. For the CDR3, the DNA is TGTGCCAGCAGTTTATTAAAACAGCCCCAGCATTTT. Protein product: CASSLLKQPQHF. Based on the CDR3 plus reference TRBV28 and TRBJ1-5, the full variable domain is DVKVTQSSRYLVKRTGEKVFLECVQDMDHENMFWYRQDPGLGLRLIYFSYDVKMKEKGDIPEGYSVSREKKERFSLILESASTNQTSMYLCASSLLKQPQHFGDGTRLSIL.

The rearrangement uses TRBV10-2 and TRBJ2-7; D may be TRBD2 (5 bases). V lost 4 bases, J lost 0 bases, and 7 bases lay in between. Germline V gene sequence: CDR1 WSHSY, CDR2 SAAADI. The CDR3 is made up of 13 amino acids. CDR3: CASSVGSSYEQYF. CDR3 in DNA: TGCGCCAGCAGTGTTGGGAGCTCCTACGAGCAGTACTTC.

This chain uses TRBV5-4 with TRBJ2-1, with 7 bases matching TRBD2. This CDR3 contains 15 residues. The V segment lost 3 bases and the J segment 6 bases; nucleotides outside the gene matches: 9. Per germline, CDR1 SGHNT and CDR2 YYREEE (reference sequence). As DNA, the CDR3 is TGTGCCAGCAGCTGGGGGACTAACCACGGCAATGAGCAGTTCTTC. This sequence encodes CASSWGTNHGNEQFF.

The chain uses TRBV15 and TRBJ2-3; TRBD2 aligns across 10 bases. The CDR3 is made up of 18 amino acids. J gave up 1 base and V 1 base, and 8 bases lay outside the gene matches. Germline V gene data show CDR1 as LNHNV and CDR2 as YYDKDF (reference sequence). The CDR3: CATSRAPRTSGRTDTQYF. In DNA, the CDR3 is TGTGCCACCAGCAGAGCTCCGAGGACTAGCGGTCGCACAGATACGCAGTATTTT.

The rearrangement links TRBV11-3 to TRBJ2-7, with TRBD2 matching over 7 bases. V lost 1 base to trimming and J lost 4 bases; unmatched junction nucleotides: 7. The CDR3 covers 15 residues. Germline CDR1 SGHNT, CDR2 YENEEA. The CDR3 spells CASSLGGGSGYEQYF. For the CDR3, the DNA is TGTGCCAGCAGCTTAGGGGGCGGGAGCGGATACGAGCAGTACTTC.

This clone was picked up a small number of times. The CDR3: CASSEALPGSDRAYGYTF. The CDR3 DNA follows: TGTGCCAGCAGTGAAGCGCTTCCGGGGTCCGACCGGGCCTATGGCTACACCTTC. The chain links TRBV2 to TRBJ1-2; D uncertain. Deletions cut 0 bases from V and 4 bases from J, with 21 bases between. CDR1 and CDR2 from the germline V gene are SNHLY and FYNNEI. The CDR3 loop spans 18 amino acids. The full variable domain, its missing parts supplied by reference TRBV2 and TRBJ1-2, is EPEVTQTPSHQVTQMGQEVILRCVPISNHLYFYWYRQILGQKVEFLVSFYNNEISEKSEIFDDQFSVERPDGSNFTLKIRSTKLEDSAMYFCASSEALPGSDRAYGYTFGSGTRLTVV.

The chain combines TRBV25-1 with TRBJ1-1, with D maybe TRBD1 (5 bases). This CDR3 spans 15 amino acids. Deletions cut 2 bases from V and 1 base from J, with 11 bases between. Germline loops: CDR1 MGHDK, CDR2 SYGVNS. The CDR3: CASSEEGVPNTEAFF. For the CDR3, the DNA is TGTGCCAGCAGTGAAGAAGGGGTCCCGAACACTGAAGCTTTCTTT.

V gene TRBV30 combines with J gene TRBJ1-1, with TRBD1 as a possible D gene (6 bases). Trimming took off 3 bases at V and 8 bases at J, with 16 bases between the two ends. CDR1 GTSNPN and CDR2 SVGIG come from the germline V gene (reference sequence). The CDR3 has 13 residues. The CDR3 loop is CAWSVRGNREAFF. The CDR3 DNA sequence: TGTGCCTGGAGCGTCAGGGGTAATCGAGAAGCTTTCTTT.

The chain combines TRBV4-2 with TRBJ1-1, with D hard to call. Germline loops: CDR1 LGHNA, CDR2 YNFKEQ. The germline V and J ends were trimmed by 1 base and 13 bases, with 16 bases remaining between them. The CDR3 length is 13 residues. CDR3 DNA: TGTGCCAGCAGCCAAGGGGCAGGAAGCTTTCGTTTCTTT. Encoded protein: CASSQGAGSFRFF.

The chain joins TRBV28 to TRBJ2-3; TRBD2 matches at 11 bases. Per germline, CDR1 MDHEN and CDR2 SYDVKM. The CDR3 loop spans 14 amino acids. V was pared by 7 bases and J by 6 bases, with 6 bases of the junction left unmatched. The CDR3 reads CASILAGGVDTQYF. Here the CDR3 DNA reads TGTGCCAGCATTCTAGCGGGAGGCGTGGATACGCAGTATTTT. Complete variable domain (other parts from reference TRBV28 and TRBJ2-3): DVKVTQSSRYLVKRTGEKVFLECVQDMDHENMFWYRQDPGLGLRLIYFSYDVKMKEKGDIPEGYSVSREKKERFSLILESASTNQTSMYLCASILAGGVDTQYFGPGTRLTVL.

This clone was recorded only once. The rearrangement joins TRBV28 to TRBJ2-1; D not certain. The V gene's germline CDR1 is MDHEN and CDR2 SYDVKM. Trimming left V 4 bases short and J 0 bases short, with 7 bases between. There are 14 residues in the CDR3. DNA of the CDR3: TGTGCCAGCAGTTGGGCCCTCTCCTACAATGAGCAGTTCTTC. Protein sequence: CASSWALSYNEQFF.

The chain is built from TRBV5-1 and TRBJ2-5; 8 nucleotides match TRBD1. The DNA end lines up better with TRBJ2-7; the J call may be wrong. Germline V gene data show CDR1 as SGHRS and CDR2 as YFSETQ. This CDR3 spans 15 amino acids. CDR3 amino acids: CASSVTGAHAYEQYF. The CDR3 DNA follows: TGCGCCAGCAGCGTGACAGGGGCCCACGCCTACGAGCAGTACTTC.

V gene TRBV18 combines with J gene TRBJ1-2; 10 positions match TRBD1. V shed 2 bases, J shed 3 bases, and the junction held 6 bases outside the gene matches. CDR1 is KGHSH, CDR2 LQKENI, per germline. This CDR3 comprises 16 residues. CDR3 in DNA: TGTGCCAGCTCACCATCTTTCGGGACAGGGGACTATGGCTACACCTTC. Amino acids: CASSPSFGTGDYGYTF.

Written as DNA, the CDR3 is TGTGCCAGCAGTTGGGCCAGGCACTCCTACGAGCAGTACTTC. Residues: CASSWARHSYEQYF. The chain links TRBV27 to TRBJ2-7; D gene ambiguous. From germline, CDR1 is MNHEY and CDR2 SMNVEV (reference sequence). Trimming pared 4 bases from V and 0 bases from J, leaving 10 bases between. CDR3 length equals 14 residues.

The rearrangement uses TRBV21-1 and TRBJ2-1; TRBD2 is taken as the D call from the table, unchecked against the DNA. TRBV21-1 is labeled a pseudogene. The CDR3 contains 15 residues. The CDR3 DNA reads TGTGCCAGCATCGGTCTTCAAAGCCACGGGGGTGAGCAGTTCTTC. It specifies CASIGLQSHGGEQFF.

V usage is TRBV6-1 and J usage is TRBJ1-6; 8 bases are shared with TRBD1. Germline V lookup: CDR1 MNHNS, CDR2 SASEGT. This CDR3 contains 17 residues. J was trimmed by 6 bases and V by 3 bases; bases with no gene match: 10. CDR3 region: CASSEGQAQRSNSPLHF. The CDR3 coding sequence is TGTGCCAGCAGTGAGGGACAGGCCCAAAGGAGTAATTCACCCCTCCACTTT.

The rearrangement joins TRBV7-9 to TRBJ1-3; D might be TRBD1 (6 bases). Per germline, CDR1 SEHNR and CDR2 FQNEAQ (reference sequence). The CDR3 is 15 amino acids. The germline V and J ends were trimmed by 4 bases and 5 bases, with 15 bases remaining between them. Written as DNA, the CDR3 is TGTGCCAGCAGCTCTCAGACAGGAACGAGAAACACCATATATTTT. Encoded protein: CASSSQTGTRNTIYF.

The chain is built from TRBV11-2 and TRBJ2-7; D unresolved. There are 13 residues in the CDR3. CDR1 SGHAT and CDR2 FQNNGV come from the germline V gene. V lost 2 bases and J lost 4, with 9 bases in between. The chain's CDR3 is CASSLNTLYEQYF. CDR3 DNA: TGTGCCAGCAGCTTAAACACCTTATACGAGCAGTACTTC.

This clone was observed a single time. The rearrangement links TRBV11-2 to TRBJ2-2, with TRBD1 identical over 10 bases. CDR3 size: 13 residues. The trim removed 11 bases at V and 7 bases at J, leaving 7 bases unmatched. Germline CDR1 SGHAT, CDR2 FQNNGV. CDR3: CASMTGGDGELFF. DNA for the CDR3: TGTGCCTCTATGACAGGGGGCGACGGGGAGCTGTTTTTT.

V is TRBV30 and J is TRBJ2-6; the D is unclear. The V end lost 4 bases, the J end lost 0 bases, and 7 bases lay between the germline ends. CDR1 is GTSNPN, CDR2 SVGIG, per germline (reference sequence). The CDR3 covers 14 residues. CDR3: CAWNENSGANVLTF. CDR3 sequence (DNA): TGTGCCTGGAACGAGAACTCTGGGGCCAACGTCCTGACTTTC.

A few counts support this clone. In nucleotides, the CDR3 is TGTGCCAGCAGCCAAGATGGGGGAGGGCCCTACAATGAGCAGTTCTTC. Translation: CASSQDGGGPYNEQFF. The chain has TRBV4-2 and TRBJ2-1; 7 positions agree with TRBD2. Trimming at V came to 0 bases and at J to 2 bases, leaving 4 bases not matched to a gene. The CDR3 consists of 16 residues. Germline V gene lookup returns CDR1 LGHNA and CDR2 YNFKEQ.

This clone was counted only a few times. The junction departs from the called germline gene at one end, perhaps through a read error. The chain employs TRBV10-3 and TRBJ2-3, with 13 bases lining up with TRBD2. CDR1 and CDR2 from the germline V gene are ENHRY and SYGVKD. The CDR3 loop spans 13 amino acids. The chain's CDR3 is CAISRPGLAGHLF. CDR3 nucleotides: TGTGCCATCAGTAGGCCGGGACTAGCGGGGCACCTGTTT.

This chain joins TRBV4-2 and TRBJ2-3; D remains unclear. Germline V gene sequence: CDR1 LGHNA, CDR2 YNFKEQ. This CDR3 spans 15 amino acids. Trimming pared 1 base from V and 1 base from J, leaving 9 bases between. The DNA for the CDR3 is TGTGCCAGCAGCCAAGTCTATAAAGGCACAGATACGCAGTATTTT. Amino acid sequence: CASSQVYKGTDTQYF.